This T cell receptor beta chain was recovered during a study of technical replicates of blood from a few donors. The repertoire was sequenced with immunoSEQ multiplex PCR; TCRdb's copy has only in-frame clones and lacks some. The sample records some 60,000 clones, 90% to 95% being singletons. The sample holds one count of this clone. The CDR3 is made up of 14 amino acids. Sample: PBMCs. This rearrangement joins TRBV21-1 to TRBJ1-5. TRBV21-1 is a pseudogene locus. The source of this sequence is a human donor in good health. Some clones in this sample may be carry-over from other donors' samples. The CDR3: CASSNRGFNQPQHF. The CDR3 DNA follows: TGTGCCAGCAGCAATCGAGGGTTCAACCAGCCCCAGCATTTT.